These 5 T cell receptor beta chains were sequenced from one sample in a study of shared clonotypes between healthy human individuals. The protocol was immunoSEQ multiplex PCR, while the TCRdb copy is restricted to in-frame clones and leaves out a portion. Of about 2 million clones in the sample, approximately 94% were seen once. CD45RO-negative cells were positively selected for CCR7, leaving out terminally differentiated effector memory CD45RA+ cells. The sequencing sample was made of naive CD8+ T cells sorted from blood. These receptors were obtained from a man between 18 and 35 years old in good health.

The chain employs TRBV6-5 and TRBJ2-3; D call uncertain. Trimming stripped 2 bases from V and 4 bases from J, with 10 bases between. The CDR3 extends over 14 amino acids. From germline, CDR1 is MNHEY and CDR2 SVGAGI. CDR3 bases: TGTGCCAGCAGTTACAATCCGGGCCCAGATACGCAGTATTTT. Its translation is CASSYNPGPDTQYF.

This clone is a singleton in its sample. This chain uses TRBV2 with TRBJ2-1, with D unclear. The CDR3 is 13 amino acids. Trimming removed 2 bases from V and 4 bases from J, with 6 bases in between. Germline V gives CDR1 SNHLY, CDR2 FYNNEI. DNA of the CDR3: TGTGCCAGCAGTGAATTTCGATACAATGAGCAGTTCTTC. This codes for CASSEFRYNEQFF.

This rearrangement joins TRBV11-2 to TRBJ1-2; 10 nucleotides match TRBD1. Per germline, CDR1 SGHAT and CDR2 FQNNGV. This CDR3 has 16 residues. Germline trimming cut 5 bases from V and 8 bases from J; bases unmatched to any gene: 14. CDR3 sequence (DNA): TGTGCCAGCAGCACACTAGGGACAGGGGAAGATGGAGGCTACACCTTC. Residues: CASSTLGTGEDGGYTF.

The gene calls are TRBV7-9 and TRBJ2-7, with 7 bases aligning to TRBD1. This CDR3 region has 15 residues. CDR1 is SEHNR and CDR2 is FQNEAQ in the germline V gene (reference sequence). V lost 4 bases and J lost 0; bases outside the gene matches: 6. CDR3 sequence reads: CASSSPTGPSYEQYF. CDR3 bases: TGTGCCAGCAGCTCACCGACAGGGCCCTCCTACGAGCAGTACTTC.

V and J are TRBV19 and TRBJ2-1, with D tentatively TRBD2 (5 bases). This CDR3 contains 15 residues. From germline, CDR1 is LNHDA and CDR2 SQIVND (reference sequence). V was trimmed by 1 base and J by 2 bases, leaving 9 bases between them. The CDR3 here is CASSIAAVTYNEQFF. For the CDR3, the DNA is TGTGCCAGTAGTATAGCAGCGGTCACCTACAATGAGCAGTTCTTC.